Listed below are T cell receptor beta chains from one sample, sequenced in a study of shared clonotypes between healthy human individuals. Some clones are missing from TCRdb's copy, which holds only in-frame ones; the method was immunoSEQ multiplex PCR. The sample consists of more than 2 million clones, around 95% of them appearing once. The specimen sequenced was naive CD4+ T cells sorted from blood. These TCRs come from a man in his late teens or twenties in good health. Both conserved end residues are part of each CDR3. Size is omitted from some rows. Given values are once, few, many or a class for expanded clones.

clone size: NA
V gene: TRBV6-4
CDR3 protein: CASSDPGTGNEKLFF

clone size: NA
V gene: TRBV28
CDR3 protein: CASSTGGAPHSPLHF

clone size: NA
V gene: TRBV4-1
CDR3 protein: CASSPEEGIVVTDTQYF

clone size: NA
V gene: TRBV6-4
CDR3 protein: CASPRLLSRQAKNIQYF

clone size: NA
V gene: TRBV11-3
CDR3 protein: CASSLGIVNTGELFF

clone size: NA
V gene: TRBV5-1
CDR3 protein: CASSLGDLSYGYTF

clone size: NA
V gene: TRBV29-1
CDR3 protein: CSVYSAGYTF

clone size: NA
V gene: TRBV19
CDR3 protein: CASSYERANQPQHF

clone size: NA
V gene: TRBV5-6
CDR3 protein: CASSFSGTSWTGELFF

clone size: NA
V gene: TRBV6-6
CDR3 protein: CASTNGGAYEQYF

clone size: NA
V gene: TRBV4-1
CDR3 protein: CASSRIQGLPSGANVLTF

clone size: NA
V gene: TRBV7-8
CDR3 protein: CASSLPRGREQFF

clone size: NA
V gene: TRBV9
CDR3 protein: CASRGNTGELFF

clone size: once
V gene: TRBV30
CDR3 protein: CAWRTRREQYF

clone size: NA
V gene: TRBV27
CDR3 protein: CASSLLPGEKLFF

clone size: NA
V gene: TRBV30
CDR3 protein: CAGGRGGNEQFF

clone size: NA
V gene: TRBV18
CDR3 protein: CASSRLAVDEQYF

clone size: NA
V gene: TRBV11-3
CDR3 protein: CASSNVGGNTGELFF

clone size: once
V gene: TRBV6-5
CDR3 protein: CASSYRTVTYEQYF

clone size: NA
V gene: TRBV18
CDR3 protein: CASSPILINADTQYF

clone size: NA
V gene: TRBV10-2
CDR3 protein: CASMQLAGSYEQYF

clone size: once
V gene: TRBV6-5
CDR3 protein: CASRKDRGNYEQYF